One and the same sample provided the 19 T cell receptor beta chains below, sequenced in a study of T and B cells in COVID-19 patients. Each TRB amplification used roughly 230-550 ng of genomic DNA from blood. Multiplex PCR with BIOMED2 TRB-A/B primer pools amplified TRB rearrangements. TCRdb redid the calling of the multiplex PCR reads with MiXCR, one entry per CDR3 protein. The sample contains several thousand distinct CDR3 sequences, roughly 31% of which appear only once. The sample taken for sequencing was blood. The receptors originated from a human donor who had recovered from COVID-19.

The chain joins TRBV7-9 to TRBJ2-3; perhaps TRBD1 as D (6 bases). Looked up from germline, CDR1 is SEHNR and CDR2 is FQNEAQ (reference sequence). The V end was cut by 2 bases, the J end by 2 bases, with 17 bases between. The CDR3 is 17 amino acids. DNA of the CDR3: TGTGCCAGCAGCTTACAACCGGGACAATTTTTCACAGATACGCAGTATTTT. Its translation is CASSLQPGQFFTDTQYF.

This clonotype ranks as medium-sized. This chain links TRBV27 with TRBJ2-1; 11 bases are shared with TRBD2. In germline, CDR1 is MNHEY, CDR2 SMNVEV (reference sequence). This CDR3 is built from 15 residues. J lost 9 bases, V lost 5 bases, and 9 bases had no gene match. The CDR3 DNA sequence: TGTGCCAGCAGTGCATATAGCGGGGGGGCGGGTGAGCAGTTCTTC. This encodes CASSAYSGGAGEQFF.

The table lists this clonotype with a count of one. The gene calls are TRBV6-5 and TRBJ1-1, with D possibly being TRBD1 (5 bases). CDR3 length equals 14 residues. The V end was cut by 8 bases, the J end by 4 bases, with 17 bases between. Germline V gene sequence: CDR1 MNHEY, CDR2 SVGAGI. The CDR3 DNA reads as TGTGCCAGCGTTGAAGGGGAGGAGTTCACTGAAGCTTTCTTT. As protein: CASVEGEEFTEAFF.

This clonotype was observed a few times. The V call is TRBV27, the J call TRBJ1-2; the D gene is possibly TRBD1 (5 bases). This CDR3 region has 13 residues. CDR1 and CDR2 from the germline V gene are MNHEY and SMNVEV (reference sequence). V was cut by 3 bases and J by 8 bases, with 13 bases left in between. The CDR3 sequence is CASSFGPPGGYTF. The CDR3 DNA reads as TGTGCCAGCAGTTTTGGGCCCCCAGGGGGCTACACCTTC.

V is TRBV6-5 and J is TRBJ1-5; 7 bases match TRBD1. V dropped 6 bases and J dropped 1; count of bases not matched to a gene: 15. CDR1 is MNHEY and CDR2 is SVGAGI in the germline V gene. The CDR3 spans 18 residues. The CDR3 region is CASRPTWTGRKSNQPQHF. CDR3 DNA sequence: TGTGCCAGCAGACCGACTTGGACAGGTCGGAAGAGCAATCAGCCCCAGCATTTT.

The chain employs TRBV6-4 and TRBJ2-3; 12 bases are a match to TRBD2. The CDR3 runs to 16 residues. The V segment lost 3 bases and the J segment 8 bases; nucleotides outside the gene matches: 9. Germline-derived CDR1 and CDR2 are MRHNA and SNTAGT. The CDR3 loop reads CASSESASGGAGTQYF. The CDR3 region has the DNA TGTGCCAGCAGTGAATCAGCTAGCGGGGGGGCGGGTACGCAGTATTTT.

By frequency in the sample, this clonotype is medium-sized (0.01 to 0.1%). The CDR3 coding sequence is TGTGCCAGTAGCCAAATGGGACGGAGATACGAGCAGTACTTC. Translating it yields CASSQMGRRYEQYF. The gene calls are TRBV19 and TRBJ2-7; D may correspond to TRBD1 or TRBD2 (5 bases each). V lost 6 bases and J 4 bases, leaving 16 bases between the germline ends. This CDR3 spans 14 amino acids. Germline V lookup: CDR1 LNHDA, CDR2 SQIVND (reference sequence).

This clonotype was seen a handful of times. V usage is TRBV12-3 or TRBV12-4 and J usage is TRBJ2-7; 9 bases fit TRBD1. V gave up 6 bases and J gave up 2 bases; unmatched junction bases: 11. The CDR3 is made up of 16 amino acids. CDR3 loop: CASSRGGTGNTYEQYF. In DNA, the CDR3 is TGTGCCAGCAGCCGCGGTGGGACAGGGAACACCTACGAGCAGTACTTC.

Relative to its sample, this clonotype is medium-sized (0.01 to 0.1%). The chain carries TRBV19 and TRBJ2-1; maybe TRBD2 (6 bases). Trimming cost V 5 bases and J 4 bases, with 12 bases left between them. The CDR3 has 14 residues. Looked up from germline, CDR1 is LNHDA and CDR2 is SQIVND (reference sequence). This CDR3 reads CASSPPGLYNEQFF. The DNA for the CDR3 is TGTGCCAGTAGTCCTCCGGGACTGTACAATGAGCAGTTCTTC. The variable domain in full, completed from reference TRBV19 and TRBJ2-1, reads DGGITQSPKYLFRKEGQNVTLSCEQNLNHDAMYWYRQDPGQGLRLIYYSQIVNDFQKGDIAEGYSVSREKKESFPLTVTSAQKNPTAFYLCASSPPGLYNEQFFGPGTRLTVL.

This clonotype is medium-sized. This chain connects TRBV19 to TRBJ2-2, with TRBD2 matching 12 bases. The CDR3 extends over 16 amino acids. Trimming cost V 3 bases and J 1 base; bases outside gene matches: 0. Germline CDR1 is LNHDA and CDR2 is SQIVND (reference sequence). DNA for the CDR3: TGTGCCAGTAGTATGGGACTAGCGGGGAACACCGGGGAGCTGTTTTTT. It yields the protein CASSMGLAGNTGELFF.

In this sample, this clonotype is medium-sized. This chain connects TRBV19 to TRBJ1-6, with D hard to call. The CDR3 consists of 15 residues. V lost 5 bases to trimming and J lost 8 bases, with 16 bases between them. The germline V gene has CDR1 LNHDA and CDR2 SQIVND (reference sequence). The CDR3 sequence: CASSPTSSWDSPLHF. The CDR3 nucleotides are TGTGCCAGTAGTCCGACCAGTAGTTGGGATTCACCCCTCCACTTT.

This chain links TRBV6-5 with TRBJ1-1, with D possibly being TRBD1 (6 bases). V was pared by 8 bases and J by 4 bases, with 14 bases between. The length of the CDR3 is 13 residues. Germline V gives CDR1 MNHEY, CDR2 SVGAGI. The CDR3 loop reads CASGTPEITEAFF. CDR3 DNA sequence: TGTGCCAGCGGGACACCGGAAATCACTGAAGCTTTCTTT.

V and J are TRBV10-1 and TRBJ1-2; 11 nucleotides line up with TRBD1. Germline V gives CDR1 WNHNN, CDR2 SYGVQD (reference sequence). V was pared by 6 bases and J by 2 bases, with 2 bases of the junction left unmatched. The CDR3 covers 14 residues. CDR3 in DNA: TGCGCCAGCAGGCGGACAGGGGGCAACTATGGCTACACCTTC. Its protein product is CASRRTGGNYGYTF.

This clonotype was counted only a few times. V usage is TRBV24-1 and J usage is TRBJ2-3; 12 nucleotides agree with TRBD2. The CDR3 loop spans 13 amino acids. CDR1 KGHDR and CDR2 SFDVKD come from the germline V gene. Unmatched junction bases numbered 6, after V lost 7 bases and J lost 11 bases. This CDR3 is CATRDRLAGVQYF. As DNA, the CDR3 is TGTGCCACCAGAGACCGACTAGCGGGGGTGCAGTATTTT.

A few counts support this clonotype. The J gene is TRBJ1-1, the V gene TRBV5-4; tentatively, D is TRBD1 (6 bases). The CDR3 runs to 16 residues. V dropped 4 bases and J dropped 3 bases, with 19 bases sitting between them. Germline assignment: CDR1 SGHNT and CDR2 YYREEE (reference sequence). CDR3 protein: CASSARSGGQYTEAFF. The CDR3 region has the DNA TGTGCCAGCAGCGCGCGGTCGGGGGGGCAGTACACTGAAGCTTTCTTT.

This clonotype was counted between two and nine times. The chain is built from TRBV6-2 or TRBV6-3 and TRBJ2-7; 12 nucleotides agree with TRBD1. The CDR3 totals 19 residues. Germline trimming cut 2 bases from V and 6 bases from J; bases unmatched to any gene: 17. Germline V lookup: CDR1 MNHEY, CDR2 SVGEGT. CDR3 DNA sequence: TGTGCCAGCAGTTACCGGGGACAGGGGGCCCTCACTACCCCGCGCGAGCAGTACTTC. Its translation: CASSYRGQGALTTPREQYF.

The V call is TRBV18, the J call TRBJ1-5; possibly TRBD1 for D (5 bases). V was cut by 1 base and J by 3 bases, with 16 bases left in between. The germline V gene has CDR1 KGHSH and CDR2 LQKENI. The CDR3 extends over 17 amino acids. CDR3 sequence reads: CASSPLPVDRLNQPQHF. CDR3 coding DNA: TGTGCCAGCTCACCACTCCCCGTCGACAGACTCAATCAGCCCCAGCATTTT.

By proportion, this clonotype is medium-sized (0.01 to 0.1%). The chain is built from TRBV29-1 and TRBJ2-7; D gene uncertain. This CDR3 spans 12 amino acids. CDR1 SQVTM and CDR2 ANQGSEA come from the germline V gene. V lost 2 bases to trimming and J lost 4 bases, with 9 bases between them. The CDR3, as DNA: TGCAGCGTTGAAATCCCCCCGTACGAGCAGTACTTC. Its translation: CSVEIPPYEQYF.

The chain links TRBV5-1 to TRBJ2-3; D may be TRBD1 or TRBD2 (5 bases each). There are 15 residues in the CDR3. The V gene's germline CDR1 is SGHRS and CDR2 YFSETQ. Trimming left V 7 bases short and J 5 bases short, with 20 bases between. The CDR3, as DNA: TGCGCCAGCCCCCCCCGGGGCCCTCCACAAGATACGCAGTATTTT. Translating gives CASPPRGPPQDTQYF.